This TCR beta chain was identified in a study of T cell clonotyping in hematopoietic cell transplantation. Study information: Recipients' pretransplant samples followed cytoreduction. The study's findings and limits: Recipient TCR diversity dropped after transplant; expanded clonotypes rose from day 30 to 180.

This sample's time point: recipient sample about 28 days before transplant, after cytoreduction. Samples: about 28 days before transplant, then days 30, 100 and 180 after. This table comes from immunoSEQ multiplex PCR, and its TCRdb copy is limited to in-frame clones, with some not included. The table lists about 27,000 clones, over 60% of them singletons, with roughly 6% in the top ten. The V gene lost 6 bases and the J gene lost 1 base, with 22 bases spanning the gap. CDR1 and CDR2 from the germline V gene are MGHDK and SYGVNS. The CDR3 contains 18 residues. A note on this clone: Its antigen is as yet unknown.

This receptor was identified in a man aged 50-59 years with myelodysplastic syndrome. Some clones in this sample may be carry-over from other donors' samples. This rearrangement joins TRBV25-1 to TRBJ1-5; a weak D match, TRBD1 (5 bases). This specimen was peripheral blood mononuclear cells, taken before stem cell transplant. CDR3 sequence: CASSPLIRVGLSNQPQHF. CDR3 sequence (DNA): TGTGCCAGCAGCCCCCTGATCAGGGTAGGTCTAAGCAATCAGCCCCAGCATTTT.